Shown below are 7 T cell receptor beta chains from a single sample sequenced in a study of T cell responses to AZD1222 COVID-19 vaccine. The repertoire was sequenced with immunoSEQ multiplex PCR; TCRdb's copy has only in-frame clones and lacks some. The table has 100,000 to 150,000 clones, approximately 88% seen once. Sample: peripheral blood, taken on day 0 of AZD1222 vaccination. The receptor set was obtained from an adult in good health.

The V and J genes are TRBV30 and TRBJ2-7, with 9 bases aligning to TRBD1. The CDR3 contains 12 residues. CDR1 GTSNPN and CDR2 SVGIG come from the germline V gene (reference sequence). V gave up 2 bases and J gave up 12 bases; unmatched junction bases: 8. The CDR3 DNA sequence: TGTGCCTGGAGTCCGCCGGACAGGGGCCGGTACTTC. Translated, it gives CAWSPPDRGRYF.

The chain recombines TRBV10-3 with TRBJ1-1; TRBD1 matches at 7 bases. In germline, CDR1 is ENHRY, CDR2 SYGVKD. Trimming removed 6 bases from V and 6 bases from J; junction bases left unmatched: 7. The CDR3 covers 13 residues. CDR3 nucleotide sequence: TGTGCCATCAGCCCAGGGGGGTTGTCTGAAGCTTTCTTT. It encodes CAISPGGLSEAFF.

The chain uses TRBV28 and TRBJ2-7; D not certain. CDR1 is MDHEN and CDR2 is SYDVKM in the germline V gene. CDR3 length: 14 residues. Trimming took off 6 bases at V and 12 bases at J, with 24 bases between the two ends. CDR3 protein: CASRGTTRADLRYF. CDR3 nucleotides: TGTGCCAGCAGGGGAACCACCCGGGCGGACCTCAGGTACTTC.

This chain joins TRBV3-1 (or the pseudogene TRBV3-2) and TRBJ1-3; TRBD1 agrees at 8 bases. The CDR3 contains 14 residues. The junction had 2 bases not matched to a gene; V was cut back by 4 bases and J by 3 bases. Germline CDR1 and CDR2: LGHDT and YNNKEL (reference sequence). For the CDR3, the DNA is TGTGCCAGCAGCCTGGGGACAGGTGGAAACACCATATATTTT. Translated, it gives CASSLGTGGNTIYF.

The rearrangement joins TRBV6-2 or TRBV6-3 to TRBJ1-1; D perhaps matches TRBD1 (5 bases). This CDR3 has 18 amino acids. The V gene lost 5 bases and the J gene lost 2 bases, with 24 bases spanning the gap. Germline CDR1 MNHEY, CDR2 SVGEGT. CDR3 DNA: TGTGCCAGCAGTGCTATTTTACCGGGACTATTTAAAAACACTGAAGCTTTCTTT. This gives the protein CASSAILPGLFKNTEAFF.

The V and J genes are TRBV24-1 and TRBJ2-7; 7 nucleotides agree with TRBD1. This CDR3 region has 15 residues. V shed 3 bases and J 7 bases; nucleotides not matched to a gene: 11. CDR1 is KGHDR and CDR2 is SFDVKD in the germline V gene. The CDR3: CATSDIAGGAEEQYF. The CDR3 DNA is TGTGCCACCAGTGATATCGCAGGGGGTGCAGAGGAGCAGTACTTC.

The gene calls are TRBV30 and TRBJ2-1; the D gene is possibly TRBD1 (6 bases). Trimming removed 1 base from V and 8 bases from J, with 12 bases in between. CDR1 GTSNPN and CDR2 SVGIG come from the germline V gene (reference sequence). This CDR3 comprises 13 residues. CDR3 region: CAWSGGPYDEQFF. The CDR3 DNA reads as TGTGCCTGGAGTGGGGGGCCGTACGATGAGCAGTTCTTC.